This T cell receptor (beta chain) was identified in a study of cytomegalovirus exposure and HLA in healthy donors. Overall study results and limits: A later analysis showed HLA-associated TCR beta chains outstripping equally common others in clonal expansion. As a later analysis revealed, the rate of TCR association differed by HLA locus, with DRB1 most and HLA-C fewest.

The study ran its PCR with 60 Vbeta and 13 Jbeta primers. Here immunoSEQ multiplex PCR was the method, and the copy in TCRdb shows in-frame clones only, minus some. The profile shows about 96,000 clones, roughly 74% of them singletons. CDR1 is MNHEY and CDR2 is SMNVEV in the germline V gene (reference sequence). V lost 5 bases and J lost 3; bases outside the gene matches: 7. This CDR3 has 15 amino acids. This clone turned up a few times. Antigen unknown. The source is a woman in her seventies in good health and CMV-seropositive. Sequenced material: PBMCs. The V call is TRBV27, the J call TRBJ2-7, with 10 nucleotides matching TRBD2. In DNA, the CDR3 is TGTGCCAGCAGTACACTAGCGGGATCCTTCTACGAGCAGTACTTC. Amino acid sequence: CASSTLAGSFYEQYF.